This TCR beta chain was sequenced for a study of response to subunit inactivated influenza vaccine. This clonotype showed up many times. Germline V gene lookup returns CDR1 SGHAT and CDR2 FQNNGV. The CDR3 extends over 15 amino acids. V was trimmed by 3 bases and J by 4 bases, leaving 12 bases between them. TCRdb independently ran MiXCR on the RT-PCR reads; one entry per CDR3 protein. The data contain about 160,000 distinct CDR3 sequences, around 10% of them singletons. The material was CD8+ T cells sorted from PBMCs, obtained roughly 24 months after vaccination. This sequence was found in a man between 50 and 69 years old who received an inactivated influenza vaccine. The chain links TRBV11-2 to TRBJ1-4, with D possibly being TRBD1 (6 bases). CDR3 bases: TGTGCCAGCAGCTTTATCGGACAGATTAATGAAAAACTGTTTTTT. Translated, it gives CASSFIGQINEKLFF.